Detailed here is one TCR beta chain. The germline gene is not matched at one end of the junction; a read error may be the cause. With roughly 540 ng total RNA as template and a constant-region primer, TCR beta cDNA was made. Libraries for TCR beta were built through three nested multiplex PCR rounds, which together made up a slightly modified ARM-PCR procedure. The first two PCR rounds used TRBV1-TRBV30 forward primers with a C-beta reverse primer, nine to eleven cycles each. TCRdb reprocessed the multiplex PCR reads with MiXCR, giving one entry per CDR3 protein. The sample records about 100,000 distinct CDR3 sequences, about two thirds being singletons. This entry is derived from a study of tumor-infiltrating lymphocytes in primary liver carcinoma. RNA and DNA were co-extracted from roughly 20-30 mg of unsorted bulk tissue. The proportion of viable tumor cells exceeded 85% in every tumor sample. The V gene's germline CDR1 is MNHNS and CDR2 SASEGT. This CDR3 is 16 amino acids long.

The sequenced sample consisted of liver tumor tissue from sampling region 2. Subset here: tumor region T2, inferior pole. The rearrangement joins TRBV6-1 to TRBJ1-3; D is ambiguous. This TCR derives from a woman aged 55-70 years with primary liver carcinoma and hepatitis B virus infection. The CDR3 DNA is TGTGCCAACAATTCCAATTCAGTCCACTCTGGTAACACCATATATTTT. Protein: CANNSNSVHSGNTIYF.